The 9 T cell receptor beta chains below come from one sample, sequenced in a study of shared clonotypes between healthy human individuals. Terminally differentiated effector memory CD45RA+ cells were excluded from the naive CD8 cells, which were CD45RO-negative and positively selected for CCR7. TCRdb's table, derived via immunoSEQ multiplex PCR, lists solely in-frame clones and lacks some. The repertoire holds about 2.1 million clones, with 90% to 95% as singletons. The specimen sequenced was naive CD8+ T cells from PBMCs. The receptor set was obtained from a man younger than 35 in good health. Some clones in this sample may be carry-over from other donors' samples.

This sequence joins TRBV6-5 and TRBJ2-1, with 12 bases matching TRBD2. Germline values: CDR1 MNHEY, CDR2 SVGAGI. The ends lost 7 bases at V and 4 bases at J; junction bases unmatched: 5. The CDR3 sequence is 15 residues long. This chain's CDR3 is CASTMLAGGYNEQFF. CDR3 DNA: TGTGCCAGCACCATGCTAGCGGGAGGGTACAATGAGCAGTTCTTC.

This chain uses TRBV30 with TRBJ1-1; 8 bases align to TRBD1. This CDR3 region has 13 residues. V shed 4 bases and J 4 bases; nucleotides not matched to a gene: 5. Per the germline V gene, CDR1 is GTSNPN and CDR2 is SVGIG (reference sequence). The CDR3 DNA sequence: TGTGCCTGGACAGGGGGCCGAGGCACTGAAGCTTTCTTT. Its protein is CAWTGGRGTEAFF.

CDR3 nucleotide sequence: TGTGCCAGCAGTTTACGGGACAGAGCCTACAATGAGCAGTTCTTC. Its translation: CASSLRDRAYNEQFF. The V call is TRBV27, the J call TRBJ2-1; TRBD1 matches 7 bases. The germline gives CDR1 MNHEY, CDR2 SMNVEV (reference sequence). With 2 bases clipped from V and 2 bases from J, the junction kept 3 bases outside the gene matches. CDR3 length: 15 residues.

A word on this clone: The sample holds other DNA sequences that translate to the same CDR3. J is TRBJ1-1 and V is TRBV18; no clear D. The germline V and J ends were trimmed by 3 bases and 1 base, with 6 bases remaining between them. Looked up from germline, CDR1 is KGHSH and CDR2 is LQKENI. This CDR3 is built from 13 residues. CDR3 in amino acids: CASSPGGNTEAFF. For the CDR3, the DNA is TGTGCCAGCTCACCGGGCGGGAACACTGAAGCTTTCTTT.

The V call is TRBV7-8, the J call TRBJ1-1, with D possibly being TRBD1 (5 bases). This CDR3 region has 14 residues. Germline V gene data show CDR1 as SGHVS and CDR2 as FQNEAQ. V gave up 2 bases and J gave up 2 bases, with 9 bases separating them. This CDR3 reads CASSLWGDNTEAFF. DNA of the CDR3: TGTGCCAGCAGCTTATGGGGCGATAACACTGAAGCTTTCTTT.

The V and J genes are TRBV13 and TRBJ2-2; no firm D call. V was shortened by 7 bases and J by 4 bases, with 7 bases between the two germline ends. CDR1 is PRHDT and CDR2 is FYEKMQ in the germline V gene (reference sequence). The CDR3 is made up of 12 amino acids. The CDR3 region is CASTSGTGELFF. CDR3 DNA sequence: TGTGCCAGCACCTCAGGCACCGGGGAGCTGTTTTTT. The full variable domain, its missing parts supplied by reference TRBV13 and TRBJ2-2, is AAGVIQSPRHLIKEKRETATLKCYPIPRHDTVYWYQQGPGQDPQFLISFYEKMQSDKGSIPDRFSAQQFSDYHSELNMSSLELGDSALYFCASTSGTGELFFGEGSRLTVL.

The gene calls are TRBV19 and TRBJ2-7; D is tentatively TRBD1 or TRBD2 (5 bases each). The CDR3 covers 15 residues. The V gene's germline CDR1 is LNHDA and CDR2 SQIVND (reference sequence). V lost 7 bases to trimming and J lost 4 bases, with 20 bases between them. CDR3 sequence reads: CASTPRDGHRYEQYF. CDR3 sequence (DNA): TGTGCCAGTACCCCACGGGACGGCCATAGATACGAGCAGTACTTC. Full variable domain (missing parts from reference TRBV19 and TRBJ2-7): DGGITQSPKYLFRKEGQNVTLSCEQNLNHDAMYWYRQDPGQGLRLIYYSQIVNDFQKGDIAEGYSVSREKKESFPLTVTSAQKNPTAFYLCASTPRDGHRYEQYFGPGTRLTVT.

This chain uses TRBV5-1 with TRBJ1-3; 10 nucleotides align to TRBD1. J was trimmed by 3 bases and V by 1 base; bases with no gene match: 13. Germline-derived CDR1 and CDR2 are SGHRS and YFSETQ. This CDR3 spans 19 amino acids. CDR3 in DNA: TGCGCCAGCAGCTTGTACCCTGTCGACAGGGGGCGACGTGGAAACACCATATATTTT. It codes for CASSLYPVDRGRRGNTIYF.

The chain links TRBV5-8 to TRBJ1-1; possibly TRBD1 for D (5 bases). V was clipped by 0 bases and J by 5 bases, with 11 bases between them. The length of the CDR3 is 14 residues. The germline CDR1 and CDR2 sequences are SGHTS and YDEGEE. The CDR3 sequence is CASSLVGVWTEAFF. The CDR3 nucleotides read TGTGCCAGCAGCTTGGTAGGGGTCTGGACTGAAGCTTTCTTT.